A single sample is the source of the 21 T cell receptor beta chains below, sequenced in a study of blood T cell repertoires in COVID-19. Clones were read by immunoSEQ multiplex PCR, and TCRdb kept only the in-frame ones, dropping some. The sample carries roughly 100,000 clones, around 73% recorded once. The material sequenced was peripheral blood. The receptor source for this set is a man between 60 and 75 years old with active or convalescent COVID-19.

The chain uses TRBV11-2 and TRBJ2-7; 7 bases align to TRBD2. From germline, CDR1 is SGHAT and CDR2 FQNNGV. V lost 5 bases, J lost 4 bases, and 5 bases stayed unmatched. The CDR3 covers 13 residues. The CDR3 spells CASSNWEGYEQYF. The DNA of the CDR3 is TGTGCCAGCAGCAACTGGGAGGGTTACGAGCAGTACTTC.

Only a few counts were recorded for this clone. This rearrangement joins TRBV20-1 to TRBJ2-7; D possibly corresponds to TRBD1 (6 bases). Trimming removed 5 bases at V and 6 bases at J, with 11 bases between. The length of the CDR3 is 11 residues. CDR1 and CDR2 from the germline V gene are DFQATT and SNEGSKA (reference sequence). DNA of the CDR3: TGCAGTGCTCAGCAAGGGGGCGAGCAGTACGTC. Amino acid sequence: CSAQQGGEQYV.

The chain links TRBV2 to TRBJ1-4; D is uncertain. Deletions cut 4 bases from V and 5 bases from J, with 11 bases between. The CDR3 is 14 residues long. CDR1 is SNHLY, CDR2 FYNNEI, per germline. CDR3 protein: CASSVRHRNEKLFF. The CDR3 region has the DNA TGTGCCAGCAGTGTACGGCACAGAAATGAAAAACTGTTTTTT.

The chain is built from TRBV7-9 and TRBJ1-2; the D gene is possibly TRBD1 (5 bases). In germline, CDR1 is SEHNR, CDR2 FQNEAQ (reference sequence). The CDR3 loop spans 12 amino acids. V was trimmed by 4 bases and J by 8 bases, leaving 11 bases between them. CDR3 region: CASSSGGEGYTF. In DNA, the CDR3 is TGTGCCAGCAGCTCCGGGGGTGAGGGCTACACCTTC.

This chain joins TRBV28 and TRBJ2-7, with a weak D call TRBD2 (6 bases). V was cut by 7 bases and J by 2 bases, with 15 bases left in between. This CDR3 is built from 14 residues. CDR1 and CDR2 (germline): MDHEN, SYDVKM. The CDR3 region has the DNA TGTGCCAGCACCCAGAAGGGACTTACCTACGAGCAGTACTTC. It codes for CASTQKGLTYEQYF.

The rearrangement uses TRBV29-1 and TRBJ1-5; D uncertain. Germline V gene lookup returns CDR1 SQVTM and CDR2 ANQGSEA. This CDR3 has 11 residues. V lost 6 bases to trimming and J lost 9 bases, with 12 bases between them. The CDR3 sequence: CSVREEGPQHF. CDR3 DNA sequence: TGCAGCGTACGAGAGGAGGGGCCCCAGCATTTT.

The chain is built from TRBV25-1 and TRBJ2-3, with TRBD1 identical over 8 bases. Germline V gene data show CDR1 as MGHDK and CDR2 as SYGVNS. The CDR3 runs 17 residues. Unmatched junction bases numbered 12, after V lost 5 bases and J lost 2 bases. This CDR3 reads CASSLRWSGQDTDTQYF. CDR3 DNA sequence: TGTGCCAGCAGTCTACGTTGGTCGGGACAGGACACAGATACGCAGTATTTT.

The V call is TRBV28, the J call TRBJ2-7; 12 bases line up with TRBD2. Trimming at V came to 6 bases and at J to 2 bases, leaving 8 bases not matched to a gene. Germline V gives CDR1 MDHEN, CDR2 SYDVKM. This CDR3 has 16 residues. CDR3 region: CASSPPGLAGAYEQYF. The CDR3 coding sequence is TGTGCCAGCAGCCCCCCGGGACTAGCGGGTGCCTACGAGCAGTACTTC.

The chain employs TRBV11-2 and TRBJ2-3, with 8 bases lining up with TRBD1. V lost 4 bases to trimming and J lost 2 bases; unmatched junction nucleotides: 5. CDR1 is SGHAT, CDR2 FQNNGV, per germline. The CDR3 sequence is 15 residues long. The CDR3: CASSYDRGPTDTQYF. In nucleotides, the CDR3 is TGTGCCAGCAGCTACGACAGGGGACCCACAGATACGCAGTATTTT.

The chain joins TRBV2 to TRBJ1-4, with D uncertain. V shed 6 bases and J shed 2 bases, with 10 bases lying between them. This CDR3 spans 14 amino acids. Germline-derived CDR1 and CDR2 are SNHLY and FYNNEI. The CDR3 sequence is CASRGRVTNEKLFF. The DNA of the CDR3 is TGTGCCAGCAGGGGGAGGGTGACTAATGAAAAACTGTTTTTT.

This clone has just a few counts. The J gene is TRBJ1-1, the V gene TRBV2; D perhaps matches TRBD1 (6 bases). The CDR3 totals 13 residues. Germline V gene data show CDR1 as SNHLY and CDR2 as FYNNEI. V gave up 4 bases and J gave up 1 base, with 7 bases separating them. The CDR3 loop reads CASSGTANTEAFF. The CDR3 DNA sequence: TGTGCCAGCAGTGGGACAGCGAACACTGAAGCTTTCTTT.

J is TRBJ2-1 and V is TRBV7-9; maybe TRBD2 (5 bases). Germline values: CDR1 SEHNR, CDR2 FQNEAQ (reference sequence). V gave up 5 bases and J gave up 5 bases, with 10 bases separating them. The CDR3 sequence is 13 residues long. CDR3 region: CASSPSLDNEQFF. CDR3 in DNA: TGTGCCAGCAGCCCTAGCTTGGACAATGAGCAGTTCTTC.

The V call is TRBV5-1, the J call TRBJ2-1, with TRBD2 matching 11 bases. Germline V gene lookup returns CDR1 SGHRS and CDR2 YFSETQ. V dropped 2 bases and J dropped 1; count of bases not matched to a gene: 2. The CDR3 runs to 16 residues. CDR3 sequence: CASSFLAGGSYNEQFF. The CDR3 DNA is TGCGCCAGCAGCTTTCTAGCGGGAGGATCCTACAATGAGCAGTTCTTC.

The chain carries TRBV3-1 (or the pseudogene TRBV3-2) and TRBJ1-1, with D possibly matching TRBD1 (6 bases). Trimming pared 3 bases from V and 1 base from J, leaving 9 bases between. Germline V gene lookup returns CDR1 LGHDT and CDR2 YNNKEL (reference sequence). This CDR3 is 14 amino acids long. The CDR3 DNA sequence: TGTGCCAGCAGCCAGGGGGCGCGGAACACTGAAGCTTTCTTT. Its protein product is CASSQGARNTEAFF.

This clone was seen more than once but under ten times. The V call is TRBV6-5, the J call TRBJ1-5, with D possibly matching TRBD1 (5 bases). CDR3 length equals 14 residues. Germline CDR1 is MNHEY and CDR2 is SVGAGI. V lost 6 bases, J lost 3 bases, and 12 bases lay in between. The CDR3 sequence: CASRANRSNQPQHF. The CDR3 nucleotides read TGTGCCAGCAGGGCAAACAGGTCCAATCAGCCCCAGCATTTT.

The rearrangement links TRBV27 to TRBJ1-2; unclear D gene. The CDR3 sequence is 11 residues long. Germline V gene lookup returns CDR1 MNHEY and CDR2 SMNVEV (reference sequence). The germline V and J ends were trimmed by 6 bases and 10 bases, with 12 bases remaining between them. The CDR3 DNA sequence: TGTGCCAGCAGGGATGGGAGGGTCTACACCTTC. Residues: CASRDGRVYTF.

This rearrangement joins TRBV6-1 to TRBJ2-7; 9 positions agree with TRBD1. The trim removed 3 bases at V and 2 bases at J, leaving 2 bases unmatched. Germline-derived CDR1 and CDR2 are MNHNS and SASEGT. This CDR3 comprises 14 residues. CDR3 residues: CASSDTGGPYEQYV. The CDR3 DNA reads TGTGCCAGCAGTGATACAGGGGGCCCCTACGAGCAGTACGTC.

The rearrangement links TRBV19 to TRBJ2-1; possible D gene TRBD1, 6 bases. V was cut by 10 bases and J by 6 bases, with 16 bases left in between. CDR3 length equals 13 residues. Looked up from germline, CDR1 is LNHDA and CDR2 is SQIVND (reference sequence). This chain's CDR3 is CATSLRQANEQFF. CDR3 DNA: TGTGCCACCTCCCTTCGACAGGCCAATGAGCAGTTCTTC.

This chain connects TRBV18 to TRBJ1-1; tentatively, D is TRBD1 (5 bases). Germline loops: CDR1 KGHSH, CDR2 LQKENI. CDR3 length: 15 residues. Between the trimmed V and J ends, which lost 3 bases and 2 bases, there was a span of 13 bases. This CDR3 reads CASSPAGNANTEAFF. The CDR3 DNA sequence: TGTGCCAGCTCACCGGCAGGGAACGCAAACACTGAAGCTTTCTTT.

This sequence joins TRBV2 and TRBJ2-3; 7 nucleotides agree with TRBD2. In germline, CDR1 is SNHLY, CDR2 FYNNEI. CDR3 length: 15 residues. Trimming removed 6 bases from V and 2 bases from J; junction bases left unmatched: 8. The DNA for the CDR3 is TGTGCCAGCAGCGACAGCAGCGGGGACACAGATACGCAGTATTTT. Translating gives CASSDSSGDTDTQYF.

The chain couples TRBV6-1 to TRBJ2-7; D ambiguous. Trimming pared 2 bases from V and 1 base from J, leaving 9 bases between. The CDR3 is 14 amino acids. Germline V gene sequence: CDR1 MNHNS, CDR2 SASEGT. The CDR3, as DNA: TGTGCCAGCAGTGAAACCCCCGGGTCCTACGAGCAGTACTTC. It specifies CASSETPGSYEQYF.